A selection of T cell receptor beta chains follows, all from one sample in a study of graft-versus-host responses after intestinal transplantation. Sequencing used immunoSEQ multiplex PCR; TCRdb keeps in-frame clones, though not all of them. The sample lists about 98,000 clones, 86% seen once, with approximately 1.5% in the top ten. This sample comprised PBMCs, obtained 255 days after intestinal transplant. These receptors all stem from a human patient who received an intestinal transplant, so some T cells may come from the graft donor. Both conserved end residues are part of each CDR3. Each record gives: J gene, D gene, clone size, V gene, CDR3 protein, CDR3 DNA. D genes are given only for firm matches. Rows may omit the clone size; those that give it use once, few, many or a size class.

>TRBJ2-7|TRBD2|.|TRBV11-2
CASSPVGRERDRYEQYF
TGTGCCAGCAGCCCCGTAGGAAGGGAGCGGGATAGATACGAGCAGTACTTC
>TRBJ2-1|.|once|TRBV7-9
CASSFFSGDNEQFF
TGTGCCAGCAGCTTTTTTTCAGGGGACAATGAGCAGTTCTTC
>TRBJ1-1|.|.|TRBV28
CASGITGTEAFF
TGTGCCAGCGGGATAACAGGGACTGAAGCTTTCTTT
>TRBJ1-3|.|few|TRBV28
CASSLGTKGNSGNTIYF
TGTGCCAGCAGTCTTGGGACCAAGGGTAACTCTGGAAACACCATATATTTT
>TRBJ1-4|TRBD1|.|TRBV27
CASSRLPDRAEKLFF
TGTGCCAGCAGTCGCCTCCCGGACAGGGCTGAAAAACTGTTTTTT
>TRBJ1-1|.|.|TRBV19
CASSISLEFTEAFF
TGTGCCAGTAGTATCTCACTGGAGTTCACTGAAGCTTTCTTT
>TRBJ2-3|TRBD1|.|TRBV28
CASSLVVGQGTDTQYF
TGTGCCAGCAGTTTAGTAGTTGGACAGGGAACAGATACGCAGTATTTT
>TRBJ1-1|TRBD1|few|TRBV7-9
CASSRTGENTEAFF
TGTGCCAGCAGTCGAACAGGGGAGAACACTGAAGCTTTCTTT
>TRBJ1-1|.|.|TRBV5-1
CASSLRMDGGPNTEAFF
TGCGCCAGCAGCTTGCGGATGGACGGGGGCCCGAACACTGAAGCTTTCTTT
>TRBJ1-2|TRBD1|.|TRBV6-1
CASSGTGGTDGYTF
TGTGCCAGCAGCGGGACAGGGGGAACCGATGGCTACACCTTC
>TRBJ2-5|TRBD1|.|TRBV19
CASSVPRTGAETQYF
TGTGCCAGTAGTGTTCCGCGGACAGGGGCAGAGACCCAGTACTTC
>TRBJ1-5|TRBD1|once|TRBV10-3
CAISGRGGAGQPQHF
TGTGCCATCAGTGGGCGAGGGGGCGCAGGTCAGCCCCAGCATTTT
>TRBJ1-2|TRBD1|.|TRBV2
CASSASTGGSNYGYTF
TGTGCCAGCAGCGCCTCGACAGGGGGCAGTAACTATGGCTACACCTTC
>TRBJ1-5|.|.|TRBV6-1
CASRGVNNQPQHF
TGTGCCAGCAGGGGGGTAAACAATCAGCCCCAGCATTTT
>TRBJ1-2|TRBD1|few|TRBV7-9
CASSLVAGGADGYTF
TGTGCCAGCAGCTTAGTGGCAGGGGGCGCTGATGGCTACACCTTC
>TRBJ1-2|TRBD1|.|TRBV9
CASSSHSGTGDGYGYTF
TGTGCCAGCAGCTCCCATTCCGGGACAGGGGACGGCTATGGCTACACCTTC
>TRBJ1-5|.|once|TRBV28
CASRIIGGSWPQHF
TGTGCCAGCAGGATTATCGGGGGCAGTTGGCCCCAGCATTTT
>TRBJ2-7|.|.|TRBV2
CASGTYEQYF
TGTGCCAGCGGGACCTACGAGCAGTACTTC
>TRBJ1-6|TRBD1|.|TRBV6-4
CASSDRTGGSPLHF
TGTGCCAGCAGTGACAGGACAGGGGGTTCACCCCTCCACTTT
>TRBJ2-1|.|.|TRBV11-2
CASSFRAGTNSYNEQFF
TGTGCCAGCAGCTTTAGGGCGGGAACAAACTCCTACAATGAGCAGTTCTTC
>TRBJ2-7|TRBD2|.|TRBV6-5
CASSLSGGYEQYF
TGTGCCAGCAGTCTTAGCGGGGGTTACGAGCAGTACTTC
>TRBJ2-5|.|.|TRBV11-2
CASSSATFQETQYF
TGTGCCAGCAGCTCGGCGACTTTCCAAGAGACCCAGTACTTC
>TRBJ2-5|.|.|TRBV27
CASSSWGQETQHF
TGTGCCAGCAGTAGTTGGGGCCAAGAGACCCAGCACTTC
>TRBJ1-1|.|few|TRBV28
CASTSTEAFF
TGTGCCAGCACGAGCACTGAAGCTTTCTTT
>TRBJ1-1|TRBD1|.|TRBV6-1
CASRAGTGGTEAFF
TGTGCCAGCAGAGCCGGGACAGGGGGCACTGAAGCTTTCTTT
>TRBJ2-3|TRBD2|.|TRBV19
CASSIAVRVASSGKSTDTQYF
TGTGCCAGTAGTATAGCTGTCCGGGTTGCCTCTAGCGGGAAAAGCACAGATACGCAGTATTTT
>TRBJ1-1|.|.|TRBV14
CASSQVGQGSSAFF
TGTGCCAGCAGCCAAGTGGGCCAGGGATCATCGGCTTTCTTT
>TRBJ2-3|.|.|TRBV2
CASSQDRGTDTQYF
TGTGCCAGCAGTCAGGACCGAGGCACAGATACGCAGTATTTT
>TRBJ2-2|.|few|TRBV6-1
CASSELQGSNGELFF
TGTGCCAGCAGTGAACTGCAAGGGAGCAACGGGGAGCTGTTTTTT
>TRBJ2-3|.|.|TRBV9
CASSVGSGSSDTQYF
TGTGCCAGCAGCGTAGGATCAGGGAGTTCAGATACGCAGTATTTT
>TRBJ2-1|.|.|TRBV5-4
CASSRGDNEQFF
TGTGCCAGCAGCCGGGGAGACAATGAGCAGTTCTTC
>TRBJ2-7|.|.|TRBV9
CASSVVFQGASYEQYF
TGTGCCAGCAGCGTAGTGTTTCAGGGAGCGTCCTACGAGCAGTACTTC
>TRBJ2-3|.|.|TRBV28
CASSPWDDSTDTQYF
TGTGCCAGCAGTCCCTGGGACGATAGCACAGATACGCAGTATTTT
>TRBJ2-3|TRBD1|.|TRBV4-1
CASSLTGGRRTDTQYF
TGCGCCAGCAGCTTGACAGGGGGTAGGAGAACAGATACGCAGTATTTT
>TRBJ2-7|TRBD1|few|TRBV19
CASSPDDRVNEQYF
TGTGCCAGTAGTCCGGACGACAGGGTCAACGAGCAGTACTTC
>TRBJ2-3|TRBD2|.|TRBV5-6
CASRVASGKRTDTQYF
TGTGCCAGCAGGGTCGCGAGCGGGAAGCGCACAGATACGCAGTATTTT
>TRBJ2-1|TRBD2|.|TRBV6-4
CASSDSMGGSNEQFF
TGTGCCAGCAGTGACTCGATGGGCGGGAGCAATGAGCAGTTCTTC
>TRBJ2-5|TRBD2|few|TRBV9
CASSVGTSGRETQYF
TGTGCCAGCAGCGTAGGGACTAGCGGGAGAGAGACCCAGTACTTC
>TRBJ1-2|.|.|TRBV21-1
CASRRDFGYTF
TGTGCCAGCAGGAGGGATTTTGGCTACACCTTC
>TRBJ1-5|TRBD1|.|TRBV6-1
CASRDRGGQPQHF
TGTGCCAGCAGGGACAGGGGTGGGCAGCCCCAGCATTTT